Listed below are T cell receptor beta chains from one sample, sequenced in a study of beta chain features in type 1 diabetes. TCRdb keeps only in-frame clones here, not all; method: immunoSEQ multiplex PCR. The sample contains roughly 290,000 clones, approximately 15% of which appear only once. The specimen sequenced was naive CD4+ T cells from blood. The receptors derive from a man younger than 30 with type 1 diabetes. Each CDR3 is given with its conserved first and last residue. A D gene is named only where the DNA matches it firmly. Only part of the rows carry a size: once, few, many, or a class if the clone is expanded.

j_gene | v_gene | abundance | d_gene | CDR3aa | CDR3nt
TRBJ2-7 | TRBV2 | few | TRBD1 | CASRWGQGADEQYF | TGTGCCAGCAGGTGGGGACAGGGGGCGGATGAGCAGTACTTC
TRBJ2-1 | TRBV28 | few | TRBD1 | CASSFRRGTGQFF | TGTGCCAGCAGTTTTAGGAGAGGGACAGGGCAGTTCTTC
TRBJ1-4 | TRBV5-4 | NA | TRBD1 | CASSSDRGNEKLFF | TGTGCCAGCAGCTCGGACAGGGGAAATGAAAAACTGTTTTTT
TRBJ1-2 | TRBV18 | few | TRBD1 | CASSLRQGDGYTF | TGTGCCAGCTCACTACGACAGGGAGATGGCTACACCTTC
TRBJ2-3 | TRBV18 | few | NA | CASSPPGVVSDTQYF | TGTGCCAGCTCACCACCAGGGGTAGTTTCAGATACGCAGTATTTT
TRBJ2-7 | TRBV25-1 | NA | TRBD1 | CASSAYRGLSAAYEQYF | TGTGCCAGCAGTGCGTACAGGGGTCTTTCCGCGGCCTACGAGCAGTACTTC
TRBJ1-3 | TRBV29-1 | few | NA | CSVKTGTSSGNTIYF | TGCAGCGTCAAAACAGGGACCAGCTCTGGAAACACCATATATTTT
TRBJ2-5 | TRBV27 | NA | NA | CASSLLLQETQYF | TGTGCCAGCAGTTTACTCTTACAAGAGACCCAGTACTTC
TRBJ1-2 | TRBV9 | NA | TRBD1 | CATGQGANYGYTF | TGTGCCACGGGACAGGGCGCTAACTATGGCTACACCTTC
TRBJ2-1 | TRBV28 | few | TRBD2 | CASSSDGSGGAVWNEQFF | TGTGCCAGCAGTTCAGATGGTAGCGGGGGGGCGGTGTGGAATGAGCAGTTCTTC
TRBJ1-2 | TRBV13 | NA | TRBD1 | CASSLNRGTYGYTF | TGTGCCAGCAGCTTAAACAGGGGAACCTATGGCTACACCTTC
TRBJ1-4 | TRBV15 | few | TRBD1 | CATSGQGSREKLFF | TGTGCCACCAGCGGACAGGGAAGTCGGGAAAAACTGTTTTTT
TRBJ1-2 | TRBV6-4 | NA | NA | CASSAGHEIGYTF | TGTGCCAGCAGCGCCGGACACGAGATTGGCTACACCTTC
TRBJ1-1 | TRBV2 | once | TRBD1 | CASSETGRGDTEAFF | TGTGCCAGCAGTGAGACAGGGCGGGGGGACACTGAAGCTTTCTTT
TRBJ2-1 | TRBV9 | NA | TRBD2 | CASSVASLAGASSYNEQFF | TGTGCCAGCAGCGTAGCTAGTCTAGCGGGGGCAAGCTCCTACAATGAGCAGTTCTTC
TRBJ2-7 | TRBV6-5 | NA | TRBD2 | CASGLASYEQYF | TGTGCCAGTGGACTAGCCAGCTACGAGCAGTACTTC
TRBJ2-5 | TRBV9 | NA | NA | CASSVGREETQYF | TGTGCCAGCAGCGTAGGAAGGGAGGAGACCCAGTACTTC
TRBJ2-7 | TRBV4-3 | NA | NA | CASSQDLGLYYEQYF | TGCGCCAGCAGCCAAGATCTTGGCCTGTACTACGAGCAGTACTTC
TRBJ1-4 | TRBV27 | NA | NA | CASSLEGAEKLFF | TGTGCCAGCAGTCTCGAGGGAGCTGAAAAACTGTTTTTT
TRBJ2-1 | TRBV19 | few | TRBD2 | CASTPLAGEYNEQFF | TGTGCCAGTACCCCTCTAGCGGGAGAATACAATGAGCAGTTCTTC